This paragraph reports one TCR beta chain. Its antigen remains unidentified. Per-nucleotide qualities are absent, and no much larger clonotype sits a single base away. CD8 naive samples were CD45RO-negative cells positively selected for CCR7, giving a CD45RA+CCR7+ population that excluded TemRA cells. Healthy HIV-negative adults with no recently reported acute infections or vaccinations were included as donors. Every donor was a Caucasian adult living in Nashville, Tennessee, USA. Blood was obtained by leukapheresis, after which PBMCs were separated by Ficoll-Histopaque density gradient centrifugation and cryopreserved in liquid nitrogen vapor phase. Analytical flow cytometry was used to check the purity and quantity of each magnetically sorted T cell population. From each sorted fraction, genomic DNA was isolated and quantified by UV absorbance on a Nanodrop 2000c. The sample belongs to a study of shared clonotypes between healthy human individuals (dated by TCRdb to the early 2020s). Study-wide context: Three men and two women, aged 18 to 49 years, made up the cohort. For each donor, CD4 naive and CD4 memory were each given three plates, CD8 naive was given two plates, and CD8 memory was given one plate. To estimate repertoire size and how much clonotypes are shared between individuals, the study performed deep sequencing of blood TCR repertoires from 4 to 6 healthy adults. To increase sequencing depth and limit assay-specific biases, different laboratories used diverse techniques to prepare libraries and sequence TCR repertoires. Between about 0.85 and 9.5 billion PBMCs per donor were obtained by leukapheresis. What the research found in general, with its limitations: Because the study included only a small number of donors, the genetic and exposure-history diversity represented was limited. Naive subsets generally had larger estimated clonotype richness than memory subsets did. Compared with non-shared clonotypes, the clonotypes found in all four sorted-subset donors had higher generation probabilities. Sampling was restricted to blood, and TCR repertoires in tissue are likely to differ from TCR repertoires in blood. Rarefaction of sorted-subset datasets indicated incomplete sequencing despite the large sequencing depth. Approximately 5% of naive CD4, 3% to 3.5% of naive CD8, roughly 2.4% of memory CD4, and 0.4% of memory CD8 clonotypes were shared across several donors. Pairwise subsampling led to the expectation that sequencing depth would affect the degree of clonotype sharing among donors.

Using the deep immunoSEQ assay, multiplex PCR amplified TCR CDR3 regions from genomic DNA. Genomic DNA extracted from each cell subset was distributed evenly over all wells of several immunoSEQ 96-well plates, and each plate served as one replicate. For sorted subsets, roughly 190 ng of genomic DNA, equivalent to 30,000 or so T cell genomes, went into each replicate PCR. The purified libraries were quantified using a Qubit 3.0 fluorometer, sized with a Bioanalyzer 2100, and then quantified again using the KAPA Library Quantification kit. Each immunoSEQ 96-well plate was sequenced on its own single-read 150-cycle Illumina NextSeq 550 flow cell. Turning to the authors' computational methods: Because only junctional sequences without quality scores were contained in the immunoSEQ output, filtering matching that applied to full-length reads could not be performed. Sequences were annotated with PyIR, a Python wrapper for IgBLAST v1.9, using IMGT germline references to assign V/J genes and CDR3. Reads were filtered out if the reads had weak V/J assignments (E-value above 1e-6), no CDR3, stop codons, out-of-frame junctions, or ambiguous translated residues. V3J clonotypes were defined by identical inferred V gene, J gene, and CDR3 amino acid sequence. To compute the percentage overlap between repertoires, the number of shared unique clonotypes was divided by the size of the smaller repertoire. Three approaches were used to assess repertoire richness: RTK rarefaction, the Chao1 estimator, and Recon v2.1 estimates of unobserved clonotypes. Generation probabilities were computed with OLGA for all TCRbeta clonotypes obtained by the gDNA method from several donors. Imported from immuneACCESS, the table was reduced by TCRdb to in-frame sequences with V and J called. These copies leave out some clones; in studies compared against another copy, an unresolved V gene accounts for under half, and the cause of the remainder is not known. V, J and clone size are taken as reported in that table, and D and trimming were inferred from the DNA itself. For this sample there are about 590,000 clones; about 95% appear just once. Over 0.09% of the sample lies in the top ten.

CDR3 length: 13 amino acids, cysteine to phenylalanine. Solely the CDR3 DNA is kept, with 39 bases framed from the first base. CDR1 and CDR2 (SGHNT, YYREEE) derive from the germline V gene (reference sequence). V is clipped by 3 bases and J by 7 bases, and the sequence between their germline boundaries is 14 bases long. Sequences were obtained from naive CD8+ T cells sorted from blood. The label giving this sample's cell subset or site can be read as: CD45RA+CCR7+. The origin of this receptor is a woman aged 25 to 45 in good health. This sequence uses TRBV5-4 and TRBJ2-7; the D gene is possibly TRBD1 or TRBD2, each agreeing over 5 bases. The nucleotide sequence reads as follows: TGTGCCAGCAGCTCCCGGGGACCTGAGGAGCAGTACTTC. It codes for CASSSRGPEEQYF.